This note documents a single TCR beta chain sequence. What it recognizes is unknown. This specimen belongs to a study of T cells expressing NK-cell markers. At the level of the study: It was sorted CD3+CD56-NKG2C+, CD3+CD56+NKG2C- and CD3+CD56+NKG2C+ T cells that provided the TCR beta repertoires. Findings and caveats of the study: A few donors likewise had their CD3+CD56-NKG2C+ fraction led by these clonotypes. Of CD8+ T cells, 1.0-7.0% belonged to dominant NKG2C+ clonotypes in five to seven donors.

Per germline, CDR1 SGHTA and CDR2 FQGNSA. The CDR3 runs 14 residues. For each CDR3 protein, TCRdb gives one entry from its re-call of the 5' RACE reads, without DNA. The table lists a few hundred thousand distinct CDR3 sequences. J is TRBJ2-7 and V is TRBV7-2; TCRdb selects TRBD2, and the lack of DNA leaves this call unchecked. This clonotype originated in a man between 18 and 35 years old in good health. The sequenced material came from blood T cells: a sorted CD56 or NKG2C T cell subset, CD4+ or CD8+ T cells, or bulk PBMC T cells (not recorded which). The chain's CDR3 is CASSPWTSSYEQYF.